These 22 T cell receptor beta chains originate from one sample sequenced in a study of vaccination and CD4 T cells after COVID-19. An Oncomine TCR Beta short-read assay was used to sequence the DNA from cultured CD4+ T cells. MiXCR was run by TCRdb on the PCR reads, yielding one entry per CDR3 protein. Of about 19,000 distinct CDR3 sequences listed, approximately 31% are singletons. Treatment of the sample: roughly 10-day PBMC culture with coronavirus spike peptide pools or control peptides (ViraFEST assay). Antigen specificity for these receptors is unknown. Input material: cultured CD4+ T cells from blood. The origin of the receptors is a human donor with COVID-19.

This clonotype was counted only a few times. The chain employs TRBV6-1 and TRBJ1-1, with 8 bases lining up with TRBD1. The length of the CDR3 is 17 residues. Unmatched junction bases numbered 12, after V lost 6 bases and J lost 0 bases. CDR1 is MNHNS and CDR2 is SASEGT in the germline V gene. The CDR3 loop is CASRPPGTGFLNTEAFF. CDR3 bases: TGTGCCAGCAGACCACCCGGGACAGGTTTTTTGAACACTGAAGCTTTCTTT.

The table lists this clonotype with a few counts. One junction end disagrees with the germline gene, perhaps due to a read error. The chain carries TRBV7-7 and TRBJ2-5; 12 bases map to TRBD2. The germline CDR1 and CDR2 sequences are SSHAT and FNYEAQ (reference sequence). CDR3 length: 16 residues. CDR3 coding DNA: TGTGCTAGCAGCTTAGGTCTAGCGGGGGGGCAAGAGACCCAGTACTTC. Translated: CASSLGLAGGQETQYF.

This clonotype was detected a few times. The CDR3 here is CASSLMTVTKGKYGYTF. As DNA, the CDR3 is TGTGCCAGCAGCTTAATGACCGTTACTAAGGGAAAATATGGCTACACCTTC. The chain links TRBV7-8 to TRBJ1-2; no reliable D call. Trimming pared 2 bases from V and 5 bases from J, leaving 21 bases between. Germline assignment: CDR1 SGHVS and CDR2 FQNEAQ. This CDR3 region has 17 residues. Full variable domain (rest looked up from reference TRBV7-8 and TRBJ1-2): GAGVSQSPRYKVAKRGQDVALRCDPISGHVSLFWYQQALGQGPEFLTYFQNEAQLDKSGLPSDRFFAERPEGSVSTLKIQRTQQEDSAVYLCASSLMTVTKGKYGYTFGSGTRLTVV.

Turning to this clonotype: One end of the junction varies from germline; a read error may be responsible. This chain joins TRBV7-2 and TRBJ1-1, with 7 bases fitting TRBD1. The CDR3 extends over 15 amino acids. Per germline, CDR1 SGHTA and CDR2 FQGNSA. The CDR3 nucleotides read TGTGTCAGCAGCTTTACAGGGGCCCGGGGCACTGAAGCTTTCTTT. Its protein is CVSSFTGARGTEAFF.

This clonotype has a handful of counts. The chain is built from TRBV15 and TRBJ2-7; possible D gene TRBD1, 5 bases. The CDR3 is made up of 17 amino acids. V dropped 0 bases and J dropped 0 bases, with 15 bases sitting between them. The germline V gene encodes CDR1 LNHNV and CDR2 YYDKDF (reference sequence). The CDR3 coding sequence is TGTGCCACCAGCAGAGAAGTTCCGGACACGAGCTCCTACGAGCAGTACTTC. It translates to CATSREVPDTSSYEQYF.

Turning to this clonotype: One end of the junction is discordant with germline, which a read error may explain. The chain couples TRBV10-3 to TRBJ1-2, with D possibly matching TRBD1 (6 bases). CDR1 and CDR2 from the germline V gene are ENHRY and SYGVKD. There are 13 residues in the CDR3. DNA of the CDR3: TGTGCCGTCAGAGGGGGGCCTAACTATGGCTACACCTTC. Residues: CAVRGGPNYGYTF.

The J gene is TRBJ2-3, the V gene TRBV20-1; no firm D call. V gave up 4 bases and J gave up 2 bases, with 13 bases separating them. Germline CDR1 DFQATT, CDR2 SNEGSKA (reference sequence). The CDR3 sequence is 14 residues long. The DNA of the CDR3 is TGCAGTGCTACGGAGCGCCCTTTCACAGATACGCAGTATTTT. Translating gives CSATERPFTDTQYF.

This clonotype appeared a few times. The rearrangement uses TRBV28 and TRBJ1-1, with D uncertain. Germline lookup yields CDR1 MDHEN and CDR2 SYDVKM. The CDR3 spans 11 residues. Trimming removed 11 bases from V and 6 bases from J, with 13 bases in between. The CDR3 region is CAAHKPPEAFF. The CDR3 DNA reads TGTGCCGCACATAAGCCCCCTGAAGCTTTCTTT.

This clonotype was counted between two and nine times. The V call is TRBV11-2, the J call TRBJ2-5, with D possibly being TRBD2 (7 bases). The CDR3 contains 16 residues. From germline, CDR1 is SGHAT and CDR2 FQNNGV. Trimming cost V 1 base and J 3 bases, with 15 bases left between them. CDR3 amino acids: CASSLVGRGGKETQYF. The CDR3 DNA sequence: TGTGCCAGCAGCTTAGTGGGGAGGGGGGGAAAAGAGACCCAGTACTTC.

The rearrangement links TRBV27 to TRBJ2-1; no firm D call. V was shortened by 2 bases and J by 1 base, with 9 bases between the two germline ends. Germline loops: CDR1 MNHEY, CDR2 SMNVEV (reference sequence). The CDR3 runs to 15 residues. The DNA of the CDR3 is TGTGCCAGCAGTTTAGACGGAGATTCCTACAATGAGCAGTTCTTC. It is translated as CASSLDGDSYNEQFF.

This rearrangement joins TRBV7-6 to TRBJ1-3, with 9 bases aligning to TRBD1. J gave up 10 bases and V 3 bases, and 7 bases lay outside the gene matches. This CDR3 spans 14 amino acids. Germline V lookup: CDR1 SGHVS, CDR2 FNYEAQ. For the CDR3, the DNA is TGTGCCAGCAGCTTGGGACAGGGAGCGTCTACCATATATTTT. The encoded protein is CASSLGQGASTIYF.

CDR3 loop: CASSDLQGFFYGYTF. The CDR3, as DNA: TGTGCCAGCAGTGACCTACAGGGGTTTTTCTATGGCTACACCTTC. J is TRBJ1-2 and V is TRBV6-1; 7 nucleotides match TRBD1. In germline, CDR1 is MNHNS, CDR2 SASEGT. There are 15 residues in the CDR3. V gave up 3 bases and J gave up 4 bases; unmatched junction bases: 8.

This clonotype has a handful of counts. The chain is built from TRBV11-2 and TRBJ1-5, with TRBD1 matching over 7 bases. From germline, CDR1 is SGHAT and CDR2 FQNNGV. V lost 1 base, J lost 3 bases, and 6 bases stayed unmatched. This CDR3 is 16 amino acids long. The CDR3 is CASSLGQGGFNQPQHF. The CDR3 nucleotides read TGTGCCAGCAGCTTAGGACAAGGGGGCTTCAATCAGCCCCAGCATTTT.

The gene calls are TRBV7-8 and TRBJ2-5; maybe TRBD1 (5 bases). The CDR3 totals 14 residues. CDR1 and CDR2 from the germline V gene are SGHVS and FQNEAQ. V was trimmed by 6 bases and J by 1 base, leaving 12 bases between them. CDR3 bases: TGTGCCAGCAGTCCTGTGGGGCCCCAAGAGACCCAGTACTTC. This gives the protein CASSPVGPQETQYF.

This clonotype was observed a handful of times. The chain's CDR3 is CASALGTRTDTQYF. In nucleotides, the CDR3 is TGTGCCAGCGCTTTAGGGACTAGGACAGATACGCAGTATTTT. The V gene is TRBV21-1, the J gene TRBJ2-3. TRBV21-1 is given as a pseudogene. CDR3 size: 14 residues.

This clonotype was seen a few times. CDR3 sequence (DNA): TGTGCCACCAGCAGAGATCGTAGTCTGACTAGCGGGGGTAATGAGCAGTTCTTC. It yields the protein CATSRDRSLTSGGNEQFF. The chain employs TRBV15 and TRBJ2-1; 12 bases fit TRBD2. Trimming removed 0 bases from V and 7 bases from J; junction bases left unmatched: 10. Germline V CDR1 and CDR2: LNHNV, YYDKDF (reference sequence). This CDR3 is built from 18 residues.

This clonotype turned up a few times. The V and J genes are TRBV6-1 and TRBJ2-7; D unclear. Trimming took off 7 bases at V and 0 bases at J, with 16 bases between the two ends. The CDR3 is 15 residues long. Germline V gives CDR1 MNHNS, CDR2 SASEGT. CDR3 amino acids: CASTSVGSGSYEQYF. CDR3 DNA: TGTGCCAGCACCTCGGTGGGCTCCGGCTCCTACGAGCAGTACTTC.

The V gene is TRBV2, the J gene TRBJ1-6; possible D gene TRBD1, 6 bases. This CDR3 comprises 14 residues. Germline assignment: CDR1 SNHLY and CDR2 FYNNEI. The germline V and J ends were trimmed by 4 bases and 10 bases, with 14 bases remaining between them. CDR3 sequence (DNA): TGTGCCAGCAGTGTCTTAGGGGGAACGTCACCCCTCCACTTT. It encodes CASSVLGGTSPLHF.

This clonotype occurred a few times. This chain uses TRBV18 with TRBJ2-2; no definite D call. The CDR3 is made up of 13 amino acids. V was clipped by 3 bases and J by 8 bases, with 10 bases between them. Germline V lookup: CDR1 KGHSH, CDR2 LQKENI. The CDR3 DNA follows: TGTGCCAGCTCACCGGCCCCTGGTGGGGAGCTGTTTTTT. The encoded protein is CASSPAPGGELFF.

This clonotype was found a few times. The chain combines TRBV7-2 with TRBJ2-4; TRBD1 agrees at 7 bases. Germline CDR1 and CDR2: SGHTA and FQGNSA. This CDR3 has 15 residues. J gave up 8 bases and V 1 base, and 8 bases lay outside the gene matches. CDR3 in DNA: TGTGCCAGCAGCTTAGAGGGGGCAGGGCGAGACATTCAGTACTTC. Its translation is CASSLEGAGRDIQYF.

The V call is TRBV7-9, the J call TRBJ1-2; maybe TRBD1 (5 bases). CDR1 and CDR2 from the germline V gene are SEHNR and FQNEAQ (reference sequence). The V gene lost 6 bases and the J gene lost 6 bases, with 11 bases spanning the gap. The CDR3 contains 12 residues. The CDR3: CASSIDRNGYTF. DNA of the CDR3: TGTGCCAGCAGTATCGACAGAAATGGCTACACCTTC.

This clonotype was seen a handful of times. The chain joins TRBV11-3 to TRBJ2-2; possible D gene TRBD2, 7 bases. The V end lost 5 bases, the J end lost 6 bases, and 16 bases lay between the germline ends. Germline values: CDR1 SGHNT, CDR2 YENEEA. The CDR3 covers 15 residues. The CDR3, as DNA: TGTGCCAGCAGCCCGGGGGGCAGGGGTGCCGGGGAGCTGTTTTTT. Its translation is CASSPGGRGAGELFF.